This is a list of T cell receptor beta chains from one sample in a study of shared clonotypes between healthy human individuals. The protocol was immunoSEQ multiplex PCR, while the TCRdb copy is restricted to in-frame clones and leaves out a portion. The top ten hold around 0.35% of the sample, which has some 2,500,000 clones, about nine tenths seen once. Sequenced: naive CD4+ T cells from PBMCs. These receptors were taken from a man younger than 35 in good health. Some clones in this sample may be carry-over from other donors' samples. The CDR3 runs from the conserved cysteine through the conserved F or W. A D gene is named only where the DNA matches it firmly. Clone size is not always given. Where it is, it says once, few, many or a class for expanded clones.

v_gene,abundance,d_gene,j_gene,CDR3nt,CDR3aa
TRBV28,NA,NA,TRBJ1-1,TGTGCCAGCAGTTTAATGGGACATAGGAACACTGAAGCTTTCTTT,CASSLMGHRNTEAFF
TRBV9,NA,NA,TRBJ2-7,TGTGCCAGCAGCTCCCCCCTTGGTCGCAACTCTTCCTACGAGCAGTACTTC,CASSSPLGRNSSYEQYF
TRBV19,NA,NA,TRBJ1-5,TGTGCCAGTAGTATCGATTATAGCAATCAGCCCCAGCATTTT,CASSIDYSNQPQHF
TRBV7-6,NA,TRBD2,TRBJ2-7,TGTGCCAGCAGCTTAGATAGCGGGATCTCCTCCTACGAGCAGTACTTC,CASSLDSGISSYEQYF
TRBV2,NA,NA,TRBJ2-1,TGTGCCAGCAGTGACCGAACAACCTCCTACAATGAGCAGTTCTTC,CASSDRTTSYNEQFF
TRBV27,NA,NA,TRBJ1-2,TGTGCCAGCGGTATTGGGTCCAGTTTCTATGGCTACACCTTC,CASGIGSSFYGYTF
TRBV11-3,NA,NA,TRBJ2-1,TGTGCCAGCAGCTTAGGACCAAACAATGAGCAGTTCTTC,CASSLGPNNEQFF
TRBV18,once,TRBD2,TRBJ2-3,TGTGCCAGCTCACCACCTCGACTAGCGGGAGTGGATACGCAGTATTTT,CASSPPRLAGVDTQYF
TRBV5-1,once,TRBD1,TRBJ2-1,TGCGCCAGCAGCTCCGCCGGGACAGGGGTACAGTTGCGTCTTTCCAATGAGCAGTTCTTC,CASSSAGTGVQLRLSNEQFF
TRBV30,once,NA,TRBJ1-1,TGTGCCTGGTTAACCAGGGTGAACACTGAAGCTTTCTTT,CAWLTRVNTEAFF
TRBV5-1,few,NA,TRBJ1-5,TGCGCCAGCAGCTTGGACAGTTATAGCAATCAGCCCCAGCATTTT,CASSLDSYSNQPQHF
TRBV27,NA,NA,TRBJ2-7,TGTGCCAGCAGTTCCGGGACGGAATCCTACGAGCAGTACTTC,CASSSGTESYEQYF
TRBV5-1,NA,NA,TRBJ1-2,TGCGCCAGCAGCTTGGCCCCGCAGGTAGACTATGGCTACACCTTC,CASSLAPQVDYGYTF
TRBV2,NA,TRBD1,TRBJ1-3,TGTGCCAGCATTGACAGGGCGTCTGGAAACACCATATATTTT,CASIDRASGNTIYF
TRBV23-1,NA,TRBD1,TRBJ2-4,TGCGCCAGCAGTCAAAACCGACAGGGCGGGTCCAAAAACATTCAGTACTTC,CASSQNRQGGSKNIQYF
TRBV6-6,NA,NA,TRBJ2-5,TGTGCCAGCTGGAGGGATTGGAGAGAGACCCAGTACTTC,CASWRDWRETQYF
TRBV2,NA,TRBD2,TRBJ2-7,TGTGCCAGCAGCGTAGCGGGAGGTAGCAACGAGCAGTACTTC,CASSVAGGSNEQYF
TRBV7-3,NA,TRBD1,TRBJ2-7,TGTGCCAGCAGTCGACAGGGGGCGAACGAGCAGTACTTC,CASSRQGANEQYF
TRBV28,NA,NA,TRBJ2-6,TGTGCCAGCAGCATAAGGGGCCTCCGCTCTGGGGCCAACGTCCTGACTTTC,CASSIRGLRSGANVLTF
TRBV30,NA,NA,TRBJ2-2,TGTGCCTGGAGTCTTGGAGGAAACACCGGGGAGCTGTTTTTT,CAWSLGGNTGELFF
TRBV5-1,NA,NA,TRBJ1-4,TGCGCCAGCAGCTTACAACAGGGCGCTGAAAAACTGTTTTTT,CASSLQQGAEKLFF
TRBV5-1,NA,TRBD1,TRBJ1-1,TGCGCCAGCAGCCCTAACATACAGGGGGCGAACACTGAAGCTTTCTTT,CASSPNIQGANTEAFF
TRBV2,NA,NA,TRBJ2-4,TGTGCCAGCAGTCCAGAAGTAGCCAAAAACATTCAGTACTTC,CASSPEVAKNIQYF
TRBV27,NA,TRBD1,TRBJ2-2,TGTGCCAGCAGTTTAACAGGGGGCTTGGGGGAGCTGTTTTTT,CASSLTGGLGELFF
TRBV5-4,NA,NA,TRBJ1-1,TGTGCCAGATCGACAGAACTGAACACTGAAGCTTTCTTT,CARSTELNTEAFF
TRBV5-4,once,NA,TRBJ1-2,TGTGCCAGCAGCCCAGGGCCCGAACGCAACTATGGCTACACCTTC,CASSPGPERNYGYTF
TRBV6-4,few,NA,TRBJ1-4,TGTGCCAGCAGTCTCGTTCCAGGGATGGGTGAAAAACTGTTTTTT,CASSLVPGMGEKLFF
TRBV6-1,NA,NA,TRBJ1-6,TGTGCCAGCAGGGACAGCAGCTCCTATAATTCACCCCTCCACTTT,CASRDSSSYNSPLHF
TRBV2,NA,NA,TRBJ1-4,TGTGCCAGCAGGGCGACTGGGTACAATGAAAAACTGTTTTTT,CASRATGYNEKLFF
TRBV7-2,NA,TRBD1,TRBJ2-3,TGTGCCAGCAGCTCAGGACAGGGGACGGATACGCAGTATTTT,CASSSGQGTDTQYF
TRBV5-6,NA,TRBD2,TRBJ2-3,TGTGCCAGCAGCTTGTGGGGTAGCGGGAGTTTGGGCACAGATACGCAGTATTTT,CASSLWGSGSLGTDTQYF
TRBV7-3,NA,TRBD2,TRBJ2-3,TGTGCCAGCAGCTCAGTAGCGGGAGGTTTTGGCACAGATACGCAGTATTTT,CASSSVAGGFGTDTQYF
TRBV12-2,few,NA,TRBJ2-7,TGTGCACCCTGTTGGAGACAATGTTCCGAGCAGTACTTC,CAPCWRQCSEQYF
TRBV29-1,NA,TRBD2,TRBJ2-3,TGCAGCGCCCTAGCGGGAGTAGGGGCAACAGATACGCAGTATTTT,CSALAGVGATDTQYF